This T cell receptor (beta chain) was captured in a study of T cell responses to AZD1222 COVID-19 vaccine. Across the study: Whether given at about 4 or about 12 weeks, second doses were pooled. Whole-study findings and limits: Females outnumbered males among donors, who were mostly white British; clonal diversity was possibly underestimated. Repertoire collection took place solely once the T cell response had peaked.

The CDR3 loop spans 15 amino acids. V shed 0 bases and J shed 6 bases, with 15 bases lying between them. The germline CDR1 and CDR2 sequences are SGHRS and YFSETQ. Profiling relied on immunoSEQ multiplex PCR, and the TCRdb table lists in-frame clones only, not all of them. The data show around 130,000 clones, with about 90% seen just once and 1.7% held by the top ten. Worth noting for this clone: The antigen is unknown.

The receptor was isolated from an adult in good health. This sequence joins TRBV5-1 and TRBJ1-1, with a weak D call TRBD1 (6 bases). Here the sequenced sample was peripheral blood, taken on day 0 of AZD1222 vaccination. The DNA of the CDR3 is TGCGCCAGCAGCTTGGGGTCTCTTGGGGGCTCTGAAGCTTTCTTT. It translates to CASSLGSLGGSEAFF. Variable domain in full (rest from reference TRBV5-1 and TRBJ1-1): KAGVTQTPRYLIKTRGQQVTLSCSPISGHRSVSWYQQTPGQGLQFLFEYFSETQRNKGNFPGRFSGRQFSNSRSEMNVSTLELGDSALYLCASSLGSLGGSEAFFGQGTRLTVV.